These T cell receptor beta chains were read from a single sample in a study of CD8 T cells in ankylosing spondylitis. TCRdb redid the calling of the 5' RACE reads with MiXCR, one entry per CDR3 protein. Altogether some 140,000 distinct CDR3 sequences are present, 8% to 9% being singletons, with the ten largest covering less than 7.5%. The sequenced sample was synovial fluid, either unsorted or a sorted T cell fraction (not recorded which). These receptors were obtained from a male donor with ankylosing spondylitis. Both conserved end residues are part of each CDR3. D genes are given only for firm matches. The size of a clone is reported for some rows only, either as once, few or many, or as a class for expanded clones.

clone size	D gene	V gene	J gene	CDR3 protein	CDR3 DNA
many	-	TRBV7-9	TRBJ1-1	CASSLKEGKPEAFF	TGTGCCAGCAGCTTAAAGGAGGGGAAACCTGAAGCTTTCTTT
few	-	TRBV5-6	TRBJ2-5	CASSLDWDRAHVLREGETQYF	TGTGCCAGCAGCTTGGATTGGGACAGGGCCCACGTTTTGCGGGAGGGAGAGACCCAGTACTTC
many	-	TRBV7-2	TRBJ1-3	CASALGPIAHSGNTIYF	TGTGCCAGCGCCCTAGGACCCATAGCCCACTCTGGAAACACCATATATTTT
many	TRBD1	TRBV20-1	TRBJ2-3	CSAAGTGGSDTQYF	TGCAGTGCTGCCGGGACAGGGGGATCAGATACGCAGTATTTT
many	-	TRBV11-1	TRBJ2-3	CASSLKRVDTQYF	TGTGCCAGCAGCTTAAAGCGGGTAGATACGCAGTATTTT
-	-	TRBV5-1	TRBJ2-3	CASSPSRSADTQYF	TGCGCCAGCAGCCCCTCCAGGTCCGCAGATACGCAGTATTTT
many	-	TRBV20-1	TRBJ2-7	CSARDFTRYEQYF	TGCAGTGCTAGAGACTTTACACGCTACGAGCAGTACTTC
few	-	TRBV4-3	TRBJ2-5	CASSQSLQPQETQYF	TGCGCCAGCAGCCAAAGTCTACAGCCCCAAGAGACCCAGTACTTC
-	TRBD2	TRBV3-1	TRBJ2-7	CASSKEVTSAPYYYEQYF	TGTGCCAGCAGCAAAGAGGTCACTAGCGCACCATATTACTACGAGCAGTACTTC
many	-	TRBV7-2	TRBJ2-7	CASSLQWSSSYEQYF	TGTGCCAGCAGCTTGCAGTGGTCGAGCTCCTACGAGCAGTACTTC
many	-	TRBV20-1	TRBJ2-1	CSGSVSPFSYNEQFF	TGCAGTGGGTCCGTAAGTCCTTTCTCCTACAATGAGCAGTTCTTC